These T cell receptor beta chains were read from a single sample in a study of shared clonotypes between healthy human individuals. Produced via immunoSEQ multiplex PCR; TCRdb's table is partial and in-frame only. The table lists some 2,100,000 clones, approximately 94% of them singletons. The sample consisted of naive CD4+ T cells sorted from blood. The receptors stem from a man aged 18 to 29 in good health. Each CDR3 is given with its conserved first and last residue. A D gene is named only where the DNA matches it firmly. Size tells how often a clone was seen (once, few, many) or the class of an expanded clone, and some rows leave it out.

CDR3: CASSSAAGTPGSYYGYTF; DNA: TGTGCCAGCAGCTCTGCGGCCGGGACACCGGGGAGTTACTATGGCTACACCTTC; size: .; V: TRBV11-2; D: .; J: TRBJ1-2
CDR3: CASSLVGANYNEQFF; DNA: TGTGCCAGCAGCTTGGTGGGGGCGAACTACAATGAGCAGTTCTTC; size: .; V: TRBV5-7; D: .; J: TRBJ2-1
CDR3: CASSARGQGDNSPLHF; DNA: TGTGCCAGCAGTGCCCGTGGACAGGGGGACAATTCACCCCTCCACTTT; size: .; V: TRBV6-1; D: TRBD1; J: TRBJ1-6
CDR3: CAIRDYINYGYTF; DNA: TGTGCCATCAGGGACTATATTAACTATGGCTACACCTTC; size: .; V: TRBV10-3; D: .; J: TRBJ1-2
CDR3: CASSGWGSSYEQYF; DNA: TGTGCCAGCTCCGGGTGGGGGAGCTCCTACGAGCAGTACTTC; size: .; V: TRBV11-2; D: .; J: TRBJ2-7
CDR3: CASSYGTSGKYEQFF; DNA: TGTGCCAGCAGTTATGGGACTAGCGGGAAATACGAGCAGTTCTTC; size: .; V: TRBV6-5; D: TRBD2; J: TRBJ2-1
CDR3: CASSGGQGTQETQYF; DNA: TGTGCCAGCAGTGGGGGACAGGGGACTCAAGAGACCCAGTACTTC; size: .; V: TRBV2; D: TRBD1; J: TRBJ2-5
CDR3: CAARGQSYEQYF; DNA: TGTGCCGCTCGGGGGCAGTCCTACGAGCAGTACTTC; size: .; V: TRBV2; D: .; J: TRBJ2-7
CDR3: CAWRTGESGYTF; DNA: TGTGCCTGGCGGACAGGGGAGAGTGGCTACACCTTC; size: few; V: TRBV30; D: TRBD1; J: TRBJ1-2
CDR3: CASSSRTGGNTGELFF; DNA: TGTGCCAGCAGCTCGCGGACAGGGGGTAACACCGGGGAGCTGTTTTTT; size: .; V: TRBV5-6; D: TRBD1; J: TRBJ2-2
CDR3: CASSLDRGDYGYTF; DNA: TGTGCCAGCAGCTTAGATCGGGGGGACTATGGCTACACCTTC; size: .; V: TRBV11-2; D: .; J: TRBJ1-2
CDR3: CAISESGTSGSREQYF; DNA: TGTGCCATCAGTGAATCCGGGACTAGCGGGAGTAGAGAGCAGTACTTC; size: .; V: TRBV10-3; D: TRBD2; J: TRBJ2-7
CDR3: CASSSTSGELFF; DNA: TGTGCCAGCAGTTCCACCTCGGGGGAGCTGTTTTTT; size: once; V: TRBV6-5; D: .; J: TRBJ2-2
CDR3: CASSDMEGRTGGGKHSNQPQHF; DNA: TGTGCCAGCAGCGACATGGAAGGTCGGACAGGGGGCGGAAAACATAGCAATCAGCCCCAGCATTTT; size: .; V: TRBV21-1; D: .; J: TRBJ1-5
CDR3: CASIGLGLAGGTDTQYF; DNA: TGTGCCAGCATTGGGTTGGGACTAGCGGGGGGCACAGATACGCAGTATTTT; size: .; V: TRBV27; D: TRBD2; J: TRBJ2-3
CDR3: CASSFGGNQPQHF; DNA: TGTGCCAGCAGTTTCGGAGGAAATCAGCCCCAGCATTTT; size: .; V: TRBV27; D: .; J: TRBJ1-5
CDR3: CASSLSGIDEQYF; DNA: TGTGCCAGCAGTCTTAGCGGGATAGACGAGCAGTACTTC; size: .; V: TRBV7-9; D: TRBD2; J: TRBJ2-7
CDR3: CASSQGLAGGETQYF; DNA: TGCGCCAGCAGCCAAGGGTTAGCGGGAGGGGAGACCCAGTACTTC; size: .; V: TRBV4-3; D: TRBD2; J: TRBJ2-5
CDR3: CASSPGSDSGNTIYF; DNA: TGTGCCAGCAGCCCAGGGTCCGATTCTGGAAACACCATATATTTT; size: .; V: TRBV11-2; D: .; J: TRBJ1-3
CDR3: CASSPRMLRGGQETQYF; DNA: TGTGCCAGCAGCCCCCGCATGCTGCGGGGGGGGCAAGAGACCCAGTACTTC; size: .; V: TRBV13; D: TRBD2; J: TRBJ2-5
CDR3: CASSLGLAGADTQYF; DNA: TGTGCCAGCAGTCTGGGACTAGCGGGAGCAGATACGCAGTATTTT; size: .; V: TRBV6-5; D: TRBD2; J: TRBJ2-3
CDR3: CASSDALRNSPLHF; DNA: TGTGCCAGTAGCGATGCACTCAGGAATTCACCCCTCCACTTT; size: .; V: TRBV19; D: .; J: TRBJ1-6
CDR3: CASSPNEIDEKLFF; DNA: TGTGCCAGCTCACCGAATGAAATAGACGAAAAACTGTTTTTT; size: .; V: TRBV18; D: .; J: TRBJ1-4
CDR3: CASSADRAYEQYF; DNA: TGTGCCAGCAGTGCTGACAGGGCCTACGAGCAGTACTTC; size: .; V: TRBV6-1; D: TRBD1; J: TRBJ2-7
CDR3: CASSDVGALAKNIQYF; DNA: TGTGCCAGCAGTGATGTGGGGGCTCTAGCCAAAAACATTCAGTACTTC; size: .; V: TRBV6-1; D: .; J: TRBJ2-4
CDR3: CAISEIGAVSSGYTF; DNA: TGTGCCATCAGTGAGATAGGGGCAGTCTCCTCTGGCTACACCTTC; size: once; V: TRBV10-3; D: .; J: TRBJ1-2
CDR3: CASRSVGGGLEKLFF; DNA: TGTGCCAGCAGGAGCGTCGGGGGGGGGCTTGAAAAACTGTTTTTT; size: .; V: TRBV6-5; D: .; J: TRBJ1-4
CDR3: CASTTNRNLMKRLFF; DNA: TGTGCCAGTACAACTAACAGGAATCTAATGAAAAGACTGTTTTTT; size: once; V: TRBV19; D: .; J: TRBJ1-4
CDR3: CASSPTSAVGTQYF; DNA: TGTGCCAGCAGTCCGACTAGCGCGGTGGGGACCCAGTACTTC; size: .; V: TRBV6-5; D: TRBD2; J: TRBJ2-5
CDR3: CASSLPGTGGMKTQYF; DNA: TGTGCCAGCAGCTTACCCGGGACAGGGGGGATGAAGACCCAGTACTTC; size: .; V: TRBV5-4; D: TRBD1; J: TRBJ2-5